Presented here are 23 T cell receptor beta chains from one specimen sequenced in a study of T cell changes during pregnancy in multiple sclerosis. The data were produced by immunoSEQ multiplex PCR, yet TCRdb's version contains in-frame clones alone and is incomplete. The sample lists about 20,000 clones; 70% to 90% were seen once. Sequencing used CD8+ T cells from peripheral blood mononuclear cells, obtained after pregnancy. The source of these receptors is a female donor in good health, enrolled as a control in a pregnancy study.

The chain is built from TRBV5-4 and TRBJ1-2, with TRBD1 identical over 10 bases. Germline trimming cut 1 base from V and 3 bases from J; bases unmatched to any gene: 6. The CDR3 totals 16 residues. Germline loops: CDR1 SGHNT, CDR2 YYREEE (reference sequence). The CDR3 bases are TGTGCCAGCAGCTTGAAGACAGGGGGCCCGGACTATGGCTACACCTTC. Residues: CASSLKTGGPDYGYTF.

The rearrangement uses TRBV9 and TRBJ2-2; D possibly corresponds to TRBD2 (6 bases). CDR3 length: 16 residues. The V end lost 0 bases, the J end lost 0 bases, and 9 bases lay between the germline ends. Germline V gene data show CDR1 as SGDLS and CDR2 as YYNGEE. The CDR3: CASSVGGGANTGELFF. The CDR3 DNA sequence: TGTGCCAGCAGCGTAGGCGGCGGGGCGAACACCGGGGAGCTGTTTTTT.

This rearrangement joins TRBV4-3 to TRBJ2-1; possibly TRBD2 for D (5 bases). Germline values: CDR1 LGHNA, CDR2 YSLEER. V dropped 1 base and J dropped 5 bases, with 9 bases sitting between them. This CDR3 contains 14 residues. The CDR3 nucleotides are TGCGCCAGCAGCCAAGGGACCGGGGACAATGAGCAGTTCTTC. Translating gives CASSQGTGDNEQFF.

The CDR3 is CASSLAGAKNIQYF. As DNA, the CDR3 is TGTGCCAGCAGCTTGGCGGGGGCCAAAAACATTCAGTACTTC. The rearrangement links TRBV5-6 to TRBJ2-4, with D maybe TRBD2 (5 bases). CDR3 length: 14 amino acids. V lost 0 bases to trimming and J lost 1 base, with 5 bases between them. Germline CDR1 is SGHDT and CDR2 is YYEEEE.

The V and J genes are TRBV27 and TRBJ2-1, with D uncertain. Trimming stripped 2 bases from V and 10 bases from J, with 12 bases between. The CDR3 spans 13 residues. Germline CDR1 and CDR2: MNHEY and SMNVEV (reference sequence). The CDR3 loop reads CASSLGRWQEQFF. In DNA form, the CDR3 reads TGTGCCAGCAGTTTAGGGCGCTGGCAAGAGCAGTTCTTC.

The chain joins TRBV30 to TRBJ2-1, with 7 bases that match TRBD2. The CDR3 is 15 amino acids. CDR1 and CDR2 from the germline V gene are GTSNPN and SVGIG (reference sequence). J was trimmed by 3 bases and V by 4 bases; bases with no gene match: 9. CDR3 amino acids: CAWKVREPHYNEQFF. The CDR3 bases are TGTGCCTGGAAGGTGCGGGAGCCCCACTACAATGAGCAGTTCTTC. The complete variable domain, with remaining parts taken from reference TRBV30 and TRBJ2-1, reads SQTIHQWPATLVQPVGSPLSLECTVEGTSNPNLYWYRQAAGRGLQLLFYSVGIGQISSEVPQNLSASRPQDRQFILSSKKLLLSDSGFYLCAWKVREPHYNEQFFGPGTRLTVL.

This clone was seen once. The chain links TRBV9 to TRBJ2-7; 7 nucleotides agree with TRBD1. The CDR3 has 16 amino acids. Per germline, CDR1 SGDLS and CDR2 YYNGEE. The J segment lost 3 bases and the V segment lost 2 bases, leaving 11 bases of the junction unmatched. CDR3 DNA: TGTGCCAGCAGCGTGGGGGACAGCGGTCTTTACTACGAGCAGTACTTC. This sequence encodes CASSVGDSGLYYEQYF.

The chain has TRBV2 and TRBJ2-7; perhaps TRBD1 as D (5 bases). The CDR3 is 12 amino acids. Per the germline V gene, CDR1 is SNHLY and CDR2 is FYNNEI. Trimming stripped 3 bases from V and 2 bases from J, with 5 bases between. CDR3 coding DNA: TGTGCCAGCAGTGACAGGGCCTACGAGCAGTACTTC. This sequence encodes CASSDRAYEQYF.

The gene calls are TRBV6-5 and TRBJ2-7; the match to TRBD1 covers 8 bases. The germline V gene has CDR1 MNHEY and CDR2 SVGAGI. The CDR3 sequence is 14 residues long. After removal of 2 bases from V and 3 bases from J, the junction contained 3 bases not matched to a gene. In DNA form, the CDR3 reads TGTGCCAGCAGTTACGGACAGGGTGACTACGAGCAGTACTTC. Protein product: CASSYGQGDYEQYF.

This chain joins TRBV6-5 and TRBJ2-5, with 7 bases aligning to TRBD1. The germline gives CDR1 MNHEY, CDR2 SVGAGI. Unmatched junction bases numbered 6, after V lost 6 bases and J lost 5 bases. The CDR3 is 13 residues long. In nucleotides, the CDR3 is TGTGCCAGCAGCGGACAGGTGGAGGAGACCCAGTACTTC. Protein sequence: CASSGQVEETQYF.

This sequence joins TRBV7-9 and TRBJ1-1, with D uncertain. The germline V gene has CDR1 SEHNR and CDR2 FQNEAQ (reference sequence). Deletions cut 5 bases from V and 1 base from J, with 11 bases between. The CDR3 covers 14 residues. The CDR3 DNA reads as TGTGCCAGCAGCCCCCCCTATGAGAACACTGAAGCTTTCTTT. Its translation is CASSPPYENTEAFF.

V is TRBV9 and J is TRBJ2-1, with 7 bases that match TRBD2. Germline V lookup: CDR1 SGDLS, CDR2 YYNGEE. The junction had 12 bases not matched to a gene; V was cut back by 3 bases and J by 3 bases. The CDR3 runs to 17 residues. CDR3 in amino acids: CASSADFLGLHYNEQFF. The CDR3 DNA is TGTGCCAGCAGCGCAGATTTCCTGGGACTACACTACAATGAGCAGTTCTTC. The full variable domain, rest sourced from reference TRBV9 and TRBJ2-1, is DSGVTQTPKHLITATGQRVTLRCSPRSGDLSVYWYQQSLDQGLQFLIQYYNGEERAKGNILERFSAQQFPDLHSELNLSSLELGDSALYFCASSADFLGLHYNEQFFGPGTRLTVL.

This chain joins TRBV6-6 and TRBJ1-2; TRBD1 matches 8 bases. Germline V gene data show CDR1 as MNHNY and CDR2 as SVGAGI (reference sequence). V trimming: 4 bases; J trimming: 3 bases; junction bases outside the gene matches: 10. The CDR3 covers 16 residues. CDR3 sequence: CASSLGDGTGYYGYTF. CDR3 bases: TGTGCCAGCAGTTTAGGGGACGGGACAGGTTACTATGGCTACACCTTC.

The chain recombines TRBV5-1 with TRBJ1-2, with 8 bases lining up with TRBD1. The germline V gene encodes CDR1 SGHRS and CDR2 YFSETQ. J lost 4 bases, V lost 3 bases, and 8 bases had no gene match. There are 15 residues in the CDR3. CDR3 residues: CASSSTTGVSYGYTF. The CDR3 DNA sequence: TGCGCCAGCAGCTCCACGACAGGGGTGAGCTATGGCTACACCTTC.

This clone was detected only once. The chain links TRBV7-9 to TRBJ2-7; a weak D match, TRBD2 (5 bases). The germline V and J ends were trimmed by 4 bases and 5 bases, with 18 bases remaining between them. This CDR3 region has 15 residues. The germline V gene encodes CDR1 SEHNR and CDR2 FQNEAQ (reference sequence). CDR3 DNA: TGTGCCAGCAGCTCGCGGGCCGGGCGGGCCCACGAGCAGTACTTC. Its protein product is CASSSRAGRAHEQYF.

V usage is TRBV7-8 and J usage is TRBJ1-1; D may be TRBD1 (5 bases). Trimming pared 0 bases from V and 4 bases from J, leaving 15 bases between. In germline, CDR1 is SGHVS, CDR2 FQNEAQ. This CDR3 has 16 amino acids. The CDR3 nucleotides are TGTGCCAGCAGCTTAGCCGGGACCTTGGGGGGCACTGAAGCTTTCTTT. Translation: CASSLAGTLGGTEAFF.

This chain links TRBV29-1 with TRBJ2-7, with D maybe TRBD2 (6 bases). Germline V lookup: CDR1 SQVTM, CDR2 ANQGSEA. This CDR3 comprises 13 residues. V was cut by 5 bases and J by 2 bases, with 13 bases left in between. CDR3 sequence: CSVRSGVTYEQYF. DNA of the CDR3: TGCAGCGTTAGATCGGGGGTCACCTACGAGCAGTACTTC.

The V and J genes are TRBV7-2 and TRBJ2-3; the D is unclear. CDR3 length: 12 residues. Germline V lookup: CDR1 SGHTA, CDR2 FQGNSA. V dropped 3 bases and J dropped 3 bases, with 4 bases sitting between them. The CDR3 DNA sequence: TGTGCCAGCAGCTTCTTAACAGATACGCAGTATTTT. Protein product: CASSFLTDTQYF.

The count of this clone is one. The chain has TRBV5-5 and TRBJ2-5; D may be TRBD2 (6 bases). This CDR3 region has 13 residues. CDR1 SGHKS and CDR2 YYEKEE come from the germline V gene (reference sequence). The V end was cut by 4 bases, the J end by 7 bases, with 14 bases between. CDR3 residues: CASSPGTAGTQYF. CDR3 coding DNA: TGTGCCAGCAGCCCAGGGACTGCGGGGACCCAGTACTTC.

The chain is built from TRBV27 and TRBJ1-2, with a tentative D call TRBD1 (5 bases). The germline V gene encodes CDR1 MNHEY and CDR2 SMNVEV (reference sequence). The CDR3 runs 17 residues. V was clipped by 0 bases and J by 0 bases, with 14 bases between them. As DNA, the CDR3 is TGTGCCAGCAGTTTATCATTTTGGGAGGGGACTAACTATGGCTACACCTTC. Translating it yields CASSLSFWEGTNYGYTF.

The CDR3 region is CASTLGVGGARETQYF. CDR3 nucleotides: TGTGCCAGCACCCTTGGGGTAGGGGGAGCTCGGGAGACCCAGTACTTC. The V gene is TRBV5-4, the J gene TRBJ2-5; a possible D gene is TRBD1 (6 bases). Germline-derived CDR1 and CDR2 are SGHNT and YYREEE (reference sequence). Between the trimmed V and J ends, which lost 6 bases and 5 bases, there was a span of 23 bases. The CDR3 consists of 16 residues.

The rearrangement joins TRBV7-9 to TRBJ1-2; a possible D gene is TRBD1 (6 bases). Trimming cost V 5 bases and J 2 bases, with 12 bases left between them. CDR1 is SEHNR and CDR2 is FQNEAQ in the germline V gene (reference sequence). The CDR3 runs to 14 residues. The DNA of the CDR3 is TGTGCCAGCAGCCCGGGACACCTGAACTATGGCTACACCTTC. It specifies CASSPGHLNYGYTF. Full variable domain (rest looked up from reference TRBV7-9 and TRBJ1-2): DTGVSQNPRHKITKRGQNVTFRCDPISEHNRLYWYRQTLGQGPEFLTYFQNEAQLEKSRLLSDRFSAERPKGSFSTLEIQRTEQGDSAMYLCASSPGHLNYGYTFGSGTRLTVV.

The chain combines TRBV21-1 with TRBJ2-2; the table's TRBD2 call for D was not verified on the DNA. TRBV21-1 is given as a pseudogene. The CDR3 is 15 amino acids. The CDR3 protein is CASSKSGRGTGELFF. Here the CDR3 DNA reads TGTGCCAGCAGCAAAAGCGGGAGAGGCACCGGGGAGCTGTTTTTT.